This T cell receptor beta chain was captured by sequencing in a study of shared clonotypes between healthy human individuals. Overall study results and limits: In contrast to clonotypes shared by all four donors, non-shared clonotypes had lower generation probabilities. Researchers sampled blood only, noting tissue repertoires likely differ.

Naivety among CD8 cells was defined by CD45RO negativity and positive CCR7 selection, thereby excluding terminally differentiated effector memory CD45RA+ cells. The assay ran at deep level. Each sorted subset replicate got 200 ng genomic DNA, tens of thousands of genomes. The table came from immunoSEQ multiplex PCR; TCRdb's copy has only in-frame clones and leaves some out. This sample yields millions of clones, of which 93% are seen a single time; 1.5% to 2% belongs to the top ten. This clone appeared once. Its target is unknown. Trimming stripped 0 bases from V and 10 bases from J, with 9 bases between. Germline V CDR1 and CDR2: SEHNR, FQNEAQ (reference sequence). There are 12 residues in the CDR3.

The source is a man younger than 30 in good health. Some clones in this sample may be carry-over from other donors' samples. This chain uses TRBV7-9 with TRBJ1-1; D is unclear. The sample consisted of naive CD8+ T cells from PBMCs. DNA of the CDR3: TGTGCCAGCAGCTTAGCGGTTGGAGTAGCTTTCTTT. Protein: CASSLAVGVAFF.